Reported below is one TCR beta chain. Its antigen has not been determined. There are no base qualities to consult, and no much larger clone falls within one base. The immunoSEQ Assay, a bias-controlled multiplex PCR, was used to amplify TCRbeta CDR3 regions from genomic DNA. The published analysis was carried out like this. The number of nucleated cells in each sample was estimated by amplification of reference gene primers within the assay. Sequence reads were collapsed and filtered to measure the absolute abundance of every unique TCRbeta CDR3 rearrangement. For each sample, productive Simpson clonality was calculated by taking the square root of Simpson's diversity index across productive rearrangements. TCRdb took this table from immuneACCESS and kept in-frame rearrangements with V and J called. Such tables lack part of the clones; where checked against another copy, unresolved V genes explain under half of the gap, and the rest is unexplained. Clone size and the V and J calls come from that table; the DNA yielded D and trimming. Across this sample there are a few hundred thousand clones, with 88% seen only once. The top ten clones comprise approximately 12% of the sample.

V loses 5 bases, J loses 14 bases, and the germline ends lie 13 bases apart. CDR1 and CDR2, per the germline V gene (reference sequence), are LNHDA and SQIVND. From cysteine to phenylalanine, the CDR3 is 12 amino acids long. The sequence is cut down to CDR3 DNA, 36 bases in frame from base 1. The data are from a study of blood T cell repertoires in COVID-19 (dated by TCRdb to the early 2020s). In terms of the full investigation: Collaborator samples came from the United States, Italy and Spain and covered acute and convalescent phases of COVID-19. The material from the prospective study consisted of cDNA or gDNA derived from T cells, B-cell-depleted T cells, or PBMCs. Subjects who had been exposed to COVID-19, were actively infected with it, or had recovered from it provided the deeply sampled blood TCRbeta repertoires that made up the dataset. The repertoires were released in a freely available public database meant as a resource for research on the immune response to SARS-CoV-2. Samples were obtained from the ongoing ImmuneRACE study (first 160 participants) and from roughly 1,300 subjects provided by 6 global collaborators. Sample metadata almost always included a de-identified subject ID, COVID-19 status, age in years and sex. Where available, HLA class I and class II types were taken from metadata supplied by the sample provider and were not determined by assay-based typing.

One collaborating source in Seattle enrolled patients while the patients were actively infected and followed the patients over time throughout the course of disease. The collaborating institutions used their own protocols to collect whole blood in K2EDTA tubes. For TCRbeta analysis, collaborators shipped samples in one of three forms: frozen whole blood, isolated PBMCs, or DNA extracted from either of those sample types. Study-level results and caveats: Clinical and demographic metadata were provided uncurated, with the amount varying by source and participant.

The receptor's source is a woman in her fifties or sixties with COVID-19, enrolled during active disease. In this chain, TRBV19 is recombined with TRBJ1-6; TRBD1 is perhaps the D gene, given 5 matching bases. Source material: peripheral blood. The CDR3 amino acid sequence is: CASSGPTGTLHF. The sequenced DNA: TGTGCCAGTAGTGGCCCAACAGGTACCCTCCACTTT.